The 18 T cell receptor beta chains reported below all come from one sample, sequenced in a study. TCRdb used MiXCR to reprocess the 5' RACE reads, holding one entry per CDR3 protein. Among around 50,000 distinct CDR3 sequences, more than 15% were seen once, and the ten largest hold under 3%. The sample was naive CD4+ T cells sorted from blood. Stated subset: naive CD4+ T cells, CD4+CD45RA+CD25-. Every receptor here comes from a female donor with breast cancer.

This clonotype was recorded a few times. V gene TRBV28 combines with J gene TRBJ2-7; D not resolved. The CDR3 covers 11 residues. Germline CDR1 MDHEN, CDR2 SYDVKM. V was trimmed by 6 bases and J by 3 bases, leaving 6 bases between them. The CDR3 sequence: CASRGGYEQYF. DNA of the CDR3: TGTGCCAGCAGAGGTGGCTACGAGCAGTACTTC.

Turning to this clonotype: This may stem from a read error, because a much larger clone lies one nucleotide away. The rearrangement links TRBV9 to TRBJ1-2; a possible D gene is TRBD1 (5 bases). The CDR3 loop spans 14 amino acids. With 4 bases removed from V and 6 bases from J, the gap between germline ends came to 16 bases. CDR1 is SGDLS, CDR2 YYNGEE, per germline. In DNA, the CDR3 is TGTGCCAGCAGCCGTCCTGGGGGTGTGGATGGCTACACCTTC. It specifies CASSRPGGVDGYTF.

The CDR3 DNA is TGTGCCAGCAGCCACGGGAAGAAATTACTAGCGACGAACCAAGAGACCCAGTACTTC. Its translation: CASSHGKKLLATNQETQYF. This rearrangement joins TRBV7-9 to TRBJ2-5; 7 nucleotides agree with TRBD2. CDR1 is SEHNR and CDR2 is FQNEAQ in the germline V gene (reference sequence). Losses at the gene ends were 5 bases for V and 0 bases for J; bases not matched to a gene: 18. This CDR3 contains 19 residues.

This clonotype was picked up many times. The chain couples TRBV7-2 to TRBJ2-1; possibly TRBD1 for D (6 bases). The V gene lost 4 bases and the J gene lost 1 base, with 8 bases spanning the gap. CDR1 and CDR2 from the germline V gene are SGHTA and FQGNSA. This CDR3 region has 14 residues. Here the CDR3 reads CASSSRGSYNEQFF. The CDR3 region has the DNA TGTGCCAGCAGCTCCAGGGGATCCTACAATGAGCAGTTCTTC.

A few counts support this clonotype. A read error may produce the germline difference seen at one junction end. V is TRBV10-1 and J is TRBJ2-7; 7 bases are a match to TRBD2. Germline V gives CDR1 WNHNN, CDR2 SYGVQD (reference sequence). The CDR3 loop spans 14 amino acids. The CDR3 DNA sequence: TGCGCCAGCAGTGACCCGGCCAGGGACTACGGGCAGTACTTC. This codes for CASSDPARDYGQYF.

About this clonotype itself: This may be a read error, as it is one base from a much larger clone. The rearrangement uses TRBV11-2 and TRBJ2-5; D not resolved. Germline CDR1 SGHAT, CDR2 FQNNGV. The CDR3 runs to 13 residues. In DNA form, the CDR3 reads TGTGCCAGCCGCTTTGCACAGCGAGAGACCCATTACTTC. Residues: CASRFAQRETHYF.

This clonotype was detected once. This chain uses TRBV6-5 with TRBJ1-1; the D is unclear. Trimming left V 6 bases short and J 1 base short, with 12 bases between. Germline V gives CDR1 MNHEY, CDR2 SVGAGI. This CDR3 is 14 amino acids long. DNA of the CDR3: TGTGCCAGCAGCACCCCCCGGAGGAACACTGAAGCTTTCTTT. Amino acid sequence: CASSTPRRNTEAFF.

Many counts were recorded for this clonotype. This chain connects TRBV5-1 to TRBJ2-3; 12 bases agree with TRBD1. With 4 bases clipped from V and 1 base from J, the junction kept 1 base outside the gene matches. Germline V CDR1 and CDR2: SGHRS, YFSETQ. The CDR3 is 15 amino acids. CDR3 in DNA: TGCGCCAGCAGCCGGGACAGGGGGCGCACAGATACGCAGTATTTT. Its protein is CASSRDRGRTDTQYF.

This clonotype has just a few counts. This sequence joins TRBV10-3 and TRBJ2-3; D possibly corresponds to TRBD2 (6 bases). The CDR3 has 15 amino acids. The ends were cut back, 5 bases at V and 0 bases at J, with 12 bases in the middle. Per the germline V gene, CDR1 is ENHRY and CDR2 is SYGVKD. The DNA of the CDR3 is TGTGCCATCAGTCCGGGGGAAACTAGCACAGATACGCAGTATTTT. Its translation: CAISPGETSTDTQYF.

This clonotype came up a few times. The gene calls are TRBV5-1 and TRBJ1-1; D is uncertain. This CDR3 is 14 amino acids long. V was trimmed by 5 bases and J by 5 bases, leaving 16 bases between them. CDR1 and CDR2 (germline): SGHRS, YFSETQ. This CDR3 is CASRYHGVGTEAFF. CDR3 DNA: TGCGCCAGCAGGTACCACGGGGTGGGAACTGAAGCTTTCTTT.

The chain carries TRBV4-3 and TRBJ2-1; either TRBD1 or TRBD2 may supply D (5 bases each). V was pared by 1 base and J by 12 bases, with 22 bases between. The length of the CDR3 is 16 residues. CDR1 is LGHNA, CDR2 YSLEER, per germline. CDR3 bases: TGCGCCAGCAGCCAAGGGGGGTCAGAGGCTTGTCTCGGGCAGTTCTTC. Encoded protein: CASSQGGSEACLGQFF.

This chain uses TRBV5-1 with TRBJ2-3; 8 bases fit TRBD2. Germline V gene lookup returns CDR1 SGHRS and CDR2 YFSETQ. V gave up 0 bases and J gave up 0 bases; unmatched junction bases: 3. CDR3 length: 16 residues. CDR3 residues: CASSLAASGSTDTQYF. CDR3 sequence (DNA): TGCGCCAGCAGCTTGGCTGCTAGCGGGAGCACAGATACGCAGTATTTT.

On this clonotype: Possible read error: a much larger clone is one base away. This sequence joins TRBV27 and TRBJ1-2; D may be TRBD1 (5 bases). There are 14 residues in the CDR3. The germline gives CDR1 MNHEY, CDR2 SMNVEV (reference sequence). The CDR3 here is CASSFRDGERGYAF. CDR3 in DNA: TGTGCCAGCAGTTTCCGGGACGGGGAGCGGGGCTACGCCTTC.

There are many counts of this clonotype. This CDR3 reads CASSLGTSGSTDTQYF. Written as DNA, the CDR3 is TGCGCCAGCAGCTTGGGGACTAGCGGAAGCACAGATACGCAGTATTTT. This rearrangement joins TRBV5-1 to TRBJ2-3; TRBD2 matches at 10 bases. This CDR3 comprises 16 residues. Germline CDR1 is SGHRS and CDR2 is YFSETQ. The V segment lost 0 bases and the J segment 0 bases; nucleotides outside the gene matches: 1.

There are a few counts of this clonotype. The DNA for the CDR3 is TGTGCCAGCAGCGGAGAATTTCGACAGGGACGGGAAAGCAATGAGCAGTTCTTC. Translated, it gives CASSGEFRQGRESNEQFF. This chain uses TRBV9 with TRBJ2-1, with 7 bases matching TRBD1. The CDR3 is 18 residues long. J lost 6 bases, V lost 3 bases, and 18 bases had no gene match. Germline CDR1 is SGDLS and CDR2 is YYNGEE.

This clonotype was observed a handful of times. The junction does not match germline at one end; this may be a read error. V is TRBV7-8 and J is TRBJ1-1; D is possibly TRBD1 (6 bases). The CDR3 extends over 13 amino acids. Germline loops: CDR1 SGHVS, CDR2 FQNEAQ. The CDR3: CASSTGQHTEACF. CDR3 nucleotides: TGTGCCAGCAGCACCGGACAGCACACTGAAGCTTGCTTT.

V and J are TRBV5-1 and TRBJ2-7, with a possible D match to TRBD1 (5 bases). The CDR3 loop spans 15 amino acids. Germline CDR1 reads SGHRS; CDR2 reads YFSETQ. V gave up 2 bases and J gave up 2 bases, with 14 bases separating them. CDR3 bases: TGCGCCAGCAGCTTAACTCCGGACACGGCCTACGAGCAGTACTTC. Amino acids: CASSLTPDTAYEQYF.

In its sample, this clonotype was seen many times. The chain is built from TRBV5-1 and TRBJ1-1; D unresolved. Germline CDR1 and CDR2: SGHRS and YFSETQ. Trimming left V 4 bases short and J 1 base short, with 11 bases between. The CDR3 totals 14 residues. The CDR3 loop is CASSPDPQNTEAFF. CDR3 DNA sequence: TGCGCCAGCAGCCCCGACCCCCAGAACACTGAAGCTTTCTTT.